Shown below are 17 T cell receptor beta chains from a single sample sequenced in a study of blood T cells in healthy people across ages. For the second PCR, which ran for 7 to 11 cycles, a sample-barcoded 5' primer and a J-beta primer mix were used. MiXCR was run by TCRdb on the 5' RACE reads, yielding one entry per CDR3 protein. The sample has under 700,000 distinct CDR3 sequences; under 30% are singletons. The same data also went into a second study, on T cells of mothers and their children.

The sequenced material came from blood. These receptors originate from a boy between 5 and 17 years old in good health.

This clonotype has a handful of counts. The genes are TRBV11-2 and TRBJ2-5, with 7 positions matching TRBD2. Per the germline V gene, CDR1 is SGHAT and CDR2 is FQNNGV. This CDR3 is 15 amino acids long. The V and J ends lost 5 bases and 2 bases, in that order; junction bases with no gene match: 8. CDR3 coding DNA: TGTGCCAGCAGCGGACACCTAGCGGCGCAAGAGACCCAGTACTTC. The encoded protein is CASSGHLAAQETQYF.

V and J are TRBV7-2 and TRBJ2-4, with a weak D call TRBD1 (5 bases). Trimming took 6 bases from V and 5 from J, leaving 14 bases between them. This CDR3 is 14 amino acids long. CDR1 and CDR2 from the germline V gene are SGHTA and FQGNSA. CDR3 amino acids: CASSPGHGQNIQYF. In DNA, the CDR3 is TGTGCCAGCAGTCCAGGGCACGGCCAAAACATTCAGTACTTC.

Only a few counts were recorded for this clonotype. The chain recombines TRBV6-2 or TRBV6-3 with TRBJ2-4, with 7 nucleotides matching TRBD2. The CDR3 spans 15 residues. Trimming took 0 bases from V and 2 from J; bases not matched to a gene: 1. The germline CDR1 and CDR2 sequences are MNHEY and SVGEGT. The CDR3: CASSYSLATKNIQYF. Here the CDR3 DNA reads TGTGCCAGCAGTTACTCACTAGCGACCAAAAACATTCAGTACTTC.

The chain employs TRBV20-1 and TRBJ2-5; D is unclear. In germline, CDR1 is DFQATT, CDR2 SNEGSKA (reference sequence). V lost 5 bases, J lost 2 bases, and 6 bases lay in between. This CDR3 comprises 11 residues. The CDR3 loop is CSAAEQETQYF. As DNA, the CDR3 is TGCAGTGCTGCCGAACAAGAGACCCAGTACTTC.

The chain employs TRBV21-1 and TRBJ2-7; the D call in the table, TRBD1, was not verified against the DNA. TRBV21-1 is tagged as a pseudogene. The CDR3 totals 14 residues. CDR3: CASSKGRATYEQYF. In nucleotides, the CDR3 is TGTGCCAGCAGCAAAGGGCGGGCGACCTACGAGCAGTACTTC.

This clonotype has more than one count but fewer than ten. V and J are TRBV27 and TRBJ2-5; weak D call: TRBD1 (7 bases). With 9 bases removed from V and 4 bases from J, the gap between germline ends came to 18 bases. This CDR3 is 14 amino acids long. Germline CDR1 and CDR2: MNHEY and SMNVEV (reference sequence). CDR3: CASGRDRFVETQYF. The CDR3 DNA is TGTGCCAGTGGGCGGGACAGATTCGTAGAGACCCAGTACTTC.

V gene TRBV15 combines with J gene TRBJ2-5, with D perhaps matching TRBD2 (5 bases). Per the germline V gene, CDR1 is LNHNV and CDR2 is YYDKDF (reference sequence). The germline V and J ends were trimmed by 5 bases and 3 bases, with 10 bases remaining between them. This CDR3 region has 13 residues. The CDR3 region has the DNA TGTGCCACCAGCGGAGGACTGGAAGAGACCCAGTACTTC. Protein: CATSGGLEETQYF.

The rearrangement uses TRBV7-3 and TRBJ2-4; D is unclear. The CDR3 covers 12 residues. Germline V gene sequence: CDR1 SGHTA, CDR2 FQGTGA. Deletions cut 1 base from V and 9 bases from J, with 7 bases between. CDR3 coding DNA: TGTGCCAGCAGCTTAAACCGAGGCATTCAGTACTTC. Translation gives CASSLNRGIQYF.

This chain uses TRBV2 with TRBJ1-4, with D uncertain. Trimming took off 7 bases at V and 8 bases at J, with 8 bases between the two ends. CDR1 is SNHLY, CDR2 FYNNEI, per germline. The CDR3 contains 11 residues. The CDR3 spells CASTAEEKLFF. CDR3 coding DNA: TGTGCCAGCACCGCAGAGGAAAAACTGTTTTTT.

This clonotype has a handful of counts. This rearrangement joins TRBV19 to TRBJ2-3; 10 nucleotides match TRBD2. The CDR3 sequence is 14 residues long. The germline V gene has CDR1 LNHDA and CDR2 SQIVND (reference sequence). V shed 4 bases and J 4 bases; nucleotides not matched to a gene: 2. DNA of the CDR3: TGTGCCAGTAGTAGGGGACTAGCGTCAGATACGCAGTATTTT. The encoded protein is CASSRGLASDTQYF.

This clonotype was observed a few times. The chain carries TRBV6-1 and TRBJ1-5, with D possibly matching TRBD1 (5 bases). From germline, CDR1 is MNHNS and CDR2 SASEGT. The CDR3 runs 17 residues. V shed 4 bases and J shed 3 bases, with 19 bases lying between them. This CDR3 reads CASSGRGVLENNQPQHF. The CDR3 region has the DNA TGTGCCAGCAGTGGAAGAGGGGTACTGGAAAACAATCAGCCCCAGCATTTT.

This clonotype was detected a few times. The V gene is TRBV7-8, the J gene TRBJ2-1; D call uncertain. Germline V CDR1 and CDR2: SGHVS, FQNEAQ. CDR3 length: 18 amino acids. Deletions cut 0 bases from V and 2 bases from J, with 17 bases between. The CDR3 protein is CASSLASRLPATYNEQFF. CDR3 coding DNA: TGTGCCAGCAGCTTAGCGAGTCGACTTCCGGCCACCTACAATGAGCAGTTCTTC.

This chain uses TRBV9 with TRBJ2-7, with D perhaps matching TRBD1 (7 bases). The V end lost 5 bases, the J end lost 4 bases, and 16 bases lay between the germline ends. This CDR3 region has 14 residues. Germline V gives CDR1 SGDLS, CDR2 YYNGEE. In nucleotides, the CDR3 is TGTGCCAGCAGTTGGGGGGAGACAGGGTACGAGCAGTACTTC. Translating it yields CASSWGETGYEQYF.

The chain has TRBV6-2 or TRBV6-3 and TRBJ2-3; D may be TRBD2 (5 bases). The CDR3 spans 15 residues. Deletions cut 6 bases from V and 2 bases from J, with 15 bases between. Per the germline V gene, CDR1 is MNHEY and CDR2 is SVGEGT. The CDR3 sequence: CASSPTRFNTDTQYF. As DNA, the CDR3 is TGTGCCAGCAGCCCTACTAGATTCAACACAGATACGCAGTATTTT.

CDR3 nucleotide sequence: TGTGCCAGCAGCCCGAGCGGGGTGCGGACGAAGACCCAGTACTTC. Protein product: CASSPSGVRTKTQYF. The gene calls are TRBV14 and TRBJ2-5; 7 nucleotides agree with TRBD2. Trimming removed 4 bases from V and 6 bases from J; junction bases left unmatched: 11. Germline V gene sequence: CDR1 SGHDN, CDR2 FVKESK. This CDR3 comprises 15 residues.

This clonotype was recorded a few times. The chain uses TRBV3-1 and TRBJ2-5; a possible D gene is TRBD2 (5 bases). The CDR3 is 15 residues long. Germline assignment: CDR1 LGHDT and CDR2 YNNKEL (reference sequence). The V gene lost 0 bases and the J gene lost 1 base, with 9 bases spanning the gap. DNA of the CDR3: TGTGCCAGCAGCCAAGAAGCGGACTTCCAAGAGACCCAGTACTTC. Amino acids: CASSQEADFQETQYF.

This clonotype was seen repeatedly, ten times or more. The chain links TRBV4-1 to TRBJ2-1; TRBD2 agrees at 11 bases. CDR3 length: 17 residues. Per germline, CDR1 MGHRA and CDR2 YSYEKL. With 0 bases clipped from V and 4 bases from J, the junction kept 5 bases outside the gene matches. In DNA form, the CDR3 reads TGCGCCAGCAGCCAAGATCCGGGGACTAGCGGTTACAATGAGCAGTTCTTC. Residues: CASSQDPGTSGYNEQFF.